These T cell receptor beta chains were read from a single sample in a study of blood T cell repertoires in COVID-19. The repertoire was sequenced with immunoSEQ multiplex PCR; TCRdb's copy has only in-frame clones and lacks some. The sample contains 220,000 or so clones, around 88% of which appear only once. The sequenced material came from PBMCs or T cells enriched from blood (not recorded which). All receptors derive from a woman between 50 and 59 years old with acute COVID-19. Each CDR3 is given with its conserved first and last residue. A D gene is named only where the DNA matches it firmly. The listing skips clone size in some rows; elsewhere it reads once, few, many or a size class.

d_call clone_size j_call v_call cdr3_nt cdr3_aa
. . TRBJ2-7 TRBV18 TGTGCCAGCTCACCCCCTCAGGGTTCGAGCTACGAGCAGTACTTC CASSPPQGSSYEQYF
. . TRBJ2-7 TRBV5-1 TGCGCCAGCAGCTCCGGGACACCCTTTCTCGAGCAGTACTTC CASSSGTPFLEQYF
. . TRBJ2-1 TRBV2 TGTGCCAGCAGTGAAAAGGTCGGGAGCTACAATGAGCAGTTCTTC CASSEKVGSYNEQFF
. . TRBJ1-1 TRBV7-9 TGTGCCAGCAGCCCAGTGGTACAGCAAGCTGAAGCTTTCTTT CASSPVVQQAEAFF
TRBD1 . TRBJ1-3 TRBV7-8 TGTGCCAGCAGCTGGGACAGGGCCGGGTCTGGAAACACCATATATTTT CASSWDRAGSGNTIYF
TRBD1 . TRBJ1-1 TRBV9 TGTGCCAGCAGCGGCGGGACAGGGGCATCTGAAGCTTTCTTT CASSGGTGASEAFF
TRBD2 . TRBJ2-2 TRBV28 TGTGCCAGCCACCTCGGACTAGGGAGGGAGCTGTTTTTT CASHLGLGRELFF
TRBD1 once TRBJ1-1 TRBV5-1 TGCGCCAGCAGCTTGGTGGACAGGCGGGGGAACACTGAAGCTTTCTTT CASSLVDRRGNTEAFF
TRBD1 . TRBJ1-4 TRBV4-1 TGCGCCAGCAGCCAAGAACGTCAGGGGGCGGAAAAACTGTTTTTT CASSQERQGAEKLFF
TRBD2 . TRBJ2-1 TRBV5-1 TGCGCCAGCAGCTCCGGGACTAGCGGCTCCTACAATGAGCAGTTCTTC CASSSGTSGSYNEQFF
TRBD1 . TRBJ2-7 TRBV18 TGTGCCAGCTCACCCGTTACCGGGACAGGGATGTACGAGCAGTACTTC CASSPVTGTGMYEQYF
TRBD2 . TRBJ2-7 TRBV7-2 TGTGCCAGCAGCCAGGGACTAGCGGGGGGTTCCTACGAGCAGTACTTC CASSQGLAGGSYEQYF
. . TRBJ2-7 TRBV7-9 TGTGCCAGCAGCTTAGTCGGGTCCTCAGAGCAGTACTTC CASSLVGSSEQYF
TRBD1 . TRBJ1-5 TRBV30 TGTGCCTGGGCGACAGGGGGGAATCAGCCCCAGCATTTT CAWATGGNQPQHF
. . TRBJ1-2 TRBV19 TGTGCCAGTAGTATAGGTCAGGGGACGAACTATGGCTACACCTTC CASSIGQGTNYGYTF
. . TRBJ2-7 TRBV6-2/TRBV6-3 TGTGCCAGCAGTTACTCAGCGACAGGATACGAGCAGTACTTC CASSYSATGYEQYF
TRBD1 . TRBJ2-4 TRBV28 TGTGCCAGCAGTCCGTTGACAGGGACACAATTAGCCAAAAACATTCAGTACTTC CASSPLTGTQLAKNIQYF
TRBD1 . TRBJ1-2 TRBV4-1 TGCGCCAGCAGCCAAGCCTCCACGGACAGGGGGGCTTATGGCTACACCTTC CASSQASTDRGAYGYTF
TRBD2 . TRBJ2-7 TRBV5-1 TGCGCCAGCAGGCCGGGACTAGCCTCCTACGAGCAGTACTTC CASRPGLASYEQYF
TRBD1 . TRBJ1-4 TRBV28 TGTGCCAGCAGGACAGGGGATGAAAAACTGTTTTTT CASRTGDEKLFF
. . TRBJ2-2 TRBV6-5 TGTGCCAGCAGTATAGATTGGTTTGCCGGGGAGCTGTTTTTT CASSIDWFAGELFF
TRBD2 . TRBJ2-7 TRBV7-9 TGTGCCAGCAGCCGCCGGGAAATTACTAGCGGGAGGGCCCAGAACGAGCAGTACTTC CASSRREITSGRAQNEQYF
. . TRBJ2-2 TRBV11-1 TGTGCCAGCAGCTCCTCAGGGTGGCGCGGGGAGCTGTTTTTT CASSSSGWRGELFF
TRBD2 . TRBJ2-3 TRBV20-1 TGCAGTGCTAGTCCCGGGACTAGCGGGAGGGCCGCGGATACGCAGTATTTT CSASPGTSGRAADTQYF
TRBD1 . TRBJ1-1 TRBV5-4 TGTGCCAGCAGCCGGGGTGGGCAGGGGGCCTTGAACACTGAAGCTTTCTTT CASSRGGQGALNTEAFF
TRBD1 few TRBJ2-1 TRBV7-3 TGTGCCAGCAGCTTATTGGGGACAGGGGGTGGGAATGAGCAGTTCTTC CASSLLGTGGGNEQFF
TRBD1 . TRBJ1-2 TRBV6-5 TGTGCCAGCAGTTACTCGAAGGGGGCGTTTGGCTACACCTTC CASSYSKGAFGYTF
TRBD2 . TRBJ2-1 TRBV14 TGTGCCAGCAGCCAAGATTACCTAGCGGGAGGGACGGATGAGCAGTTCTTC CASSQDYLAGGTDEQFF
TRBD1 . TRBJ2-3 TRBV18 TGTGCCAGCTCACCCTCGGGAACAGGGGAGTCGGATACGCAGTATTTT CASSPSGTGESDTQYF
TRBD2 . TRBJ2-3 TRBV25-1 TGTGCCAGCCGGGGGGAGGCAGATACGCAGTATTTT CASRGEADTQYF
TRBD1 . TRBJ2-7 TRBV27 TGTGCCAGCAGTTTCCAGGACAGGGCCTACGAGCAGTACTTC CASSFQDRAYEQYF
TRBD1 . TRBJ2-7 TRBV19 TGTGCCAGTAAAAGGACAGGGGCCTGGGAGCAGTACTTC CASKRTGAWEQYF
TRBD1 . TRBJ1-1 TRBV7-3 TGTGCCAGCAGCTCTGGGGTCGGGGTCAGGGGGCACACTGAAGCTTTCTTT CASSSGVGVRGHTEAFF
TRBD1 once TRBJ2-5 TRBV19 TGTGCCAGTAGTGGCCGGGACAGGGGTTCGGAGACCCAGTACTTC CASSGRDRGSETQYF
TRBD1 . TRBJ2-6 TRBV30 TGTGCCGGCAGGGGGATGGCTGGGGCCAACGTCCTGACTTTC CAGRGMAGANVLTF
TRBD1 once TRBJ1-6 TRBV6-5 TGTGCCAGCAGGCAGGACAGGGACTATAATTCACCCCTCCACTTT CASRQDRDYNSPLHF
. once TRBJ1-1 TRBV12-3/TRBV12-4 TGTGCCAGCGGAAAAGGGGTCGCCACTGAAGCTTTCTTT CASGKGVATEAFF
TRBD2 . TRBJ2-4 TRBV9 TGTGCCAGCAGCGTAGGGACTAGCGAGATTATAGCCAAAAACATTCAGTACTTC CASSVGTSEIIAKNIQYF
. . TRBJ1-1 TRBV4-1 TGCGCCAGCAGCCAAGGTCCCAGTGAAGCTTTCTTT CASSQGPSEAFF
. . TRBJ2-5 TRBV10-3 TGTGCCATCGCCAACTCCGGTGGTCAAGAGACCCAGTACTTC CAIANSGGQETQYF
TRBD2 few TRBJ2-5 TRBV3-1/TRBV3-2 TGTGCCAGCAGCCAAGACTCGGGACTAGCGGGAATCGAGACCCAGTACTTC CASSQDSGLAGIETQYF
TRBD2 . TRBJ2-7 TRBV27 TGTGCCAGCAGTTTATCCGTCGGGGACTACCCCTACGAGCAGTACTTC CASSLSVGDYPYEQYF
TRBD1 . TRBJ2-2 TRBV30 TGTGCCTGGAGAGGGACAGGGGGAACCGGGGAGCTGTTTTTT CAWRGTGGTGELFF
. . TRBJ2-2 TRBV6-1 TGTGCCAGCAGTGATGGCAACCCCCCCAACACCGGGGAGCTGTTTTTT CASSDGNPPNTGELFF
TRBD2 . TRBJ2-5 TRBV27 TGTGCCAGCAGTCCAAATAGCGGGAACAACCAAGAGACCCAGTACTTC CASSPNSGNNQETQYF
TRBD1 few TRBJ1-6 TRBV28 TGTGCCATCCGGGACAGTCCAAATTCACCCCTCCACTTT CAIRDSPNSPLHF
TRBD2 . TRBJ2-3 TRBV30 TGTGCCTGGAGCGCTAATAGCGGGAGGGCCGGAGATACGCAGTATTTT CAWSANSGRAGDTQYF
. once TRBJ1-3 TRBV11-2 TGTGCCAGCGAGACAGAAGGAAACACCATATATTTT CASETEGNTIYF
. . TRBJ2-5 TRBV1 TGCACCAGCAGTCTTAGCGGAACCCGCGAGACCCAGTACTTC CTSSLSGTRETQYF